A single TCR beta chain is shown here with its context. These data originate in a study of blood T cell repertoires in COVID-19. Turning to the study itself: The United States, Italy and Spain supplied acute and convalescent COVID-19 samples.

Seattle's enrolled individuals joined amid active infection and were then monitored longitudinally. Trimming at V came to 5 bases and at J to 7 bases, leaving 7 bases not matched to a gene. The CDR3 contains 15 residues. Germline V gives CDR1 LNHDA, CDR2 SQIVND (reference sequence). Sequencing was performed with immunoSEQ multiplex PCR; in TCRdb, only in-frame clones are kept and a portion is missing. The profile shows about 300,000 clones, approximately 89% of them singletons. This sequence originates from a woman between 25 and 40 years old with COVID-19, enrolled during active disease. Source material: peripheral blood. This sequence joins TRBV19 and TRBJ2-1, with TRBD2 matching over 11 bases. CDR3 loop: CASSLLAGGLNEQFF. DNA for the CDR3: TGTGCCAGTAGTCTCCTAGCGGGGGGCTTAAATGAGCAGTTCTTC.